The 26 T cell receptor beta chains reported below all come from one sample, sequenced in a study of cytomegalovirus exposure and HLA in healthy donors. Researchers ran the PCR with 60 Vbeta and 13 Jbeta primers. Only in-frame clones appear in the TCRdb table, and some are missing; sequencing was by immunoSEQ multiplex PCR. The data show roughly 80,000 clones, with roughly 79% seen just once and 1.5% to 2% held by the top ten. Sequenced sample: PBMCs. Receptors were obtained from a woman aged 25-40 years in good health and CMV-seronegative.

The CDR3 nucleotides read TGTGCCAGCAGCTTAGCGGGGCGGGAAGGCGGGGGGCAGTTCTTC. Encoded protein: CASSLAGREGGGQFF. The chain has TRBV7-6 and TRBJ2-1; 7 bases fit TRBD2. The J segment lost 12 bases and the V segment lost 0 bases, leaving 11 bases of the junction unmatched. From germline, CDR1 is SGHVS and CDR2 FNYEAQ. The CDR3 extends over 15 amino acids.

This chain joins TRBV18 and TRBJ2-5; 7 bases align to TRBD1. The CDR3 is 15 residues long. V gave up 0 bases and J gave up 5 bases; unmatched junction bases: 6. Germline CDR1 and CDR2: KGHSH and LQKENI. DNA of the CDR3: TGTGCCAGCTCACCACCAGGACAGGAATGGGAGACCCAGTACTTC. It translates to CASSPPGQEWETQYF.

In its sample, this clone was seen a few times. V gene TRBV5-6 combines with J gene TRBJ1-4; unclear D gene. Trimming stripped 0 bases from V and 0 bases from J, with 6 bases between. Looked up from germline, CDR1 is SGHDT and CDR2 is YYEEEE. CDR3 length: 15 amino acids. The CDR3 spells CASSLVTATNEKLFF. The DNA of the CDR3 is TGTGCCAGCAGCTTGGTTACTGCAACTAATGAAAAACTGTTTTTT.

The chain carries TRBV5-1 and TRBJ2-4, with 9 bases aligning to TRBD2. Per germline, CDR1 SGHRS and CDR2 YFSETQ. CDR3 size: 14 residues. J gave up 10 bases and V 4 bases, and 9 bases lay outside the gene matches. CDR3 protein: CASSLRTSVPIQYF. CDR3 DNA: TGCGCCAGCAGCCTACGGACTAGCGTTCCTATTCAGTACTTC.

The gene calls are TRBV7-2 and TRBJ2-5; 10 nucleotides agree with TRBD1. CDR1 is SGHTA and CDR2 is FQGNSA in the germline V gene. CDR3 length: 14 amino acids. Trimming at V came to 5 bases and at J to 6 bases, leaving 6 bases not matched to a gene. In nucleotides, the CDR3 is TGTGCCAGCAGCGAAGGGACAGGGGCGAAGACCCAGTACTTC. Residues: CASSEGTGAKTQYF.

This CDR3 reads CASSEGQDMNTEAFF. The CDR3 DNA follows: TGTGCCAGCAGTGAGGGACAGGACATGAACACTGAAGCTTTCTTT. J is TRBJ1-1 and V is TRBV6-1; 8 bases agree with TRBD1. Germline trimming cut 3 bases from V and 0 bases from J; bases unmatched to any gene: 3. This CDR3 has 15 amino acids. Germline CDR1 reads MNHNS; CDR2 reads SASEGT.

The V gene is TRBV7-9, the J gene TRBJ2-1, with 7 nucleotides matching TRBD2. Losses at the gene ends were 2 bases for V and 5 bases for J; bases not matched to a gene: 18. The CDR3 runs 19 residues. Germline V gene sequence: CDR1 SEHNR, CDR2 FQNEAQ (reference sequence). The DNA for the CDR3 is TGTGCCAGCAGCTTAACCAACTTGGGGTGGCTAGCGGATGACAATGAGCAGTTCTTC. Translated, it gives CASSLTNLGWLADDNEQFF.

This sequence joins TRBV19 and TRBJ2-2; D uncertain. The CDR3 contains 12 residues. Germline V gene lookup returns CDR1 LNHDA and CDR2 SQIVND (reference sequence). Trimming removed 9 bases from V and 4 bases from J, with 9 bases in between. CDR3 amino acids: CASIRATGELFF. The CDR3 DNA sequence: TGTGCCAGCATTAGAGCCACCGGGGAGCTGTTTTTT. The variable domain in full, with the rest retrieved from reference TRBV19 and TRBJ2-2, is DGGITQSPKYLFRKEGQNVTLSCEQNLNHDAMYWYRQDPGQGLRLIYYSQIVNDFQKGDIAEGYSVSREKKESFPLTVTSAQKNPTAFYLCASIRATGELFFGEGSRLTVL.

V gene TRBV27 combines with J gene TRBJ2-5; 16 nucleotides line up with TRBD2. The DNA end is a closer match to TRBJ2-7, so the J assignment may be wrong. The germline V gene has CDR1 MNHEY and CDR2 SMNVEV (reference sequence). The CDR3 loop spans 20 amino acids. The CDR3 reads CASSLNPGTSGRAKNYEQYF. The CDR3 nucleotides read TGTGCCAGCAGTTTAAACCCCGGGACTAGCGGGAGGGCCAAAAACTACGAGCAGTACTTC.

This rearrangement joins TRBV29-1 to TRBJ2-3, with 7 positions matching TRBD2. This CDR3 is 14 amino acids long. V lost 4 bases, J lost 5 bases, and 9 bases stayed unmatched. Looked up from germline, CDR1 is SQVTM and CDR2 is ANQGSEA. The CDR3 protein is CSVGGGRGKDTQYF. Written as DNA, the CDR3 is TGCAGCGTTGGGGGGGGGAGAGGTAAAGATACGCAGTATTTT.

This chain connects TRBV10-2 to TRBJ1-5; 10 positions match TRBD1. V was pared by 5 bases and J by 5 bases, with 3 bases of the junction left unmatched. The CDR3 totals 14 residues. CDR1 WSHSY and CDR2 SAAADI come from the germline V gene. The DNA for the CDR3 is TGCGCCAGCAGTCTAGGGACAGGGGATCAGCCCCAGCATTTT. Translating it yields CASSLGTGDQPQHF.

The genes are TRBV29-1 and TRBJ2-1; 9 bases align to TRBD2. The CDR3 totals 14 residues. Trimming at V came to 6 bases and at J to 5 bases, leaving 8 bases not matched to a gene. From germline, CDR1 is SQVTM and CDR2 ANQGSEA. The CDR3 DNA reads as TGCAGCGTGGGGACTAGCCTCCTCGACAATGAGCAGTTCTTC. Its protein product is CSVGTSLLDNEQFF.

There are a few counts of this clone. The V call is TRBV9, the J call TRBJ1-3; 7 bases are shared with TRBD1. Looked up from germline, CDR1 is SGDLS and CDR2 is YYNGEE. The CDR3 covers 16 residues. V was clipped by 0 bases and J by 4 bases; unmatched bases: 7. The CDR3 DNA reads TGTGCCAGCAGCGTAGCTGACAGGGCTTTGGGAAACACCATATATTTT. Translated, it gives CASSVADRALGNTIYF. Filled out from reference TRBV9 and TRBJ1-3, the complete variable domain reads DSGVTQTPKHLITATGQRVTLRCSPRSGDLSVYWYQQSLDQGLQFLIQYYNGEERAKGNILERFSAQQFPDLHSELNLSSLELGDSALYFCASSVADRALGNTIYFGEGSWLTVV.

There are a few counts of this clone. V is TRBV6-6 and J is TRBJ1-2; the D is unclear. Looked up from germline, CDR1 is MNHNY and CDR2 is SVGAGI (reference sequence). The CDR3 is 15 residues long. Between the trimmed V and J ends, which lost 4 bases and 5 bases, there was a span of 17 bases. In DNA, the CDR3 is TGTGCCAGCAGTTTACCCGGTTTCAGGCCGTATGGCTACACCTTC. Encoded protein: CASSLPGFRPYGYTF.

The J gene is TRBJ2-7, the V gene TRBV11-3; D might be TRBD2 (5 bases). In germline, CDR1 is SGHNT, CDR2 YENEEA. This CDR3 has 13 amino acids. V was pared by 1 base and J by 3 bases, with 7 bases between. CDR3 nucleotides: TGTGCCAGCAGCTTAGGTGCGGGCTACGAGCAGTACTTC. Protein: CASSLGAGYEQYF. Combining the CDR3 with reference TRBV11-3 and TRBJ2-7 gives the whole variable domain EAGVVQSPRYKIIEKKQPVAFWCNPISGHNTLYWYLQNLGQGPELLIRYENEEAVDDSQLPKDRFSAERLKGVDSTLKIQPAELGDSAVYLCASSLGAGYEQYFGPGTRLTVT.

The chain uses TRBV10-1 and TRBJ2-7, with a weak D call TRBD2 (6 bases). The CDR3 has 15 amino acids. From germline, CDR1 is WNHNN and CDR2 SYGVQD (reference sequence). V dropped 2 bases and J dropped 4 bases, with 15 bases sitting between them. This CDR3 reads CASSEGTPGRYEQYF. In nucleotides, the CDR3 is TGCGCCAGCAGTGAGGGGACCCCGGGGAGGTACGAGCAGTACTTC.

The V and J genes are TRBV19 and TRBJ1-1; 9 positions match TRBD1. CDR3 length equals 15 residues. The ends lost 6 bases at V and 3 bases at J; junction bases unmatched: 8. Germline loops: CDR1 LNHDA, CDR2 SQIVND (reference sequence). The CDR3 DNA sequence: TGTGCCAGTAGGAACAGGGGGCGAGGGGACACTGAAGCTTTCTTT. Translation: CASRNRGRGDTEAFF. Complete variable domain (other parts from reference TRBV19 and TRBJ1-1): DGGITQSPKYLFRKEGQNVTLSCEQNLNHDAMYWYRQDPGQGLRLIYYSQIVNDFQKGDIAEGYSVSREKKESFPLTVTSAQKNPTAFYLCASRNRGRGDTEAFFGQGTRLTVV.

The rearrangement joins TRBV28 to TRBJ2-1, with TRBD2 matching over 8 bases. Germline V lookup: CDR1 MDHEN, CDR2 SYDVKM. The trim removed 3 bases at V and 0 bases at J, leaving 4 bases unmatched. There are 16 residues in the CDR3. The CDR3 region has the DNA TGTGCCAGCAGTTTGACTAGCGTGAGCTCCTACAATGAGCAGTTCTTC. This encodes CASSLTSVSSYNEQFF.

This clone came up a few times. J is TRBJ1-5 and V is TRBV6-1, with D possibly being TRBD1 (6 bases). Germline-derived CDR1 and CDR2 are MNHNS and SASEGT. The CDR3 spans 13 residues. The germline V and J ends were trimmed by 9 bases and 0 bases, with 9 bases remaining between them. CDR3 DNA sequence: TGTGCCAGTGAAGGGGGTAGCAATCAGCCCCAGCATTTT. Translated, it gives CASEGGSNQPQHF.

The gene calls are TRBV5-1 and TRBJ2-1, with 9 bases aligning to TRBD2. The CDR3 covers 17 residues. From germline, CDR1 is SGHRS and CDR2 YFSETQ. The ends lost 0 bases at V and 8 bases at J; junction bases unmatched: 12. In DNA, the CDR3 is TGCGCCAGCAGCTTGGTCCTAGCGGGACACGGGGGGTATGAGCAGTTCTTC. Translation: CASSLVLAGHGGYEQFF.

V and J are TRBV19 and TRBJ2-1, with 7 bases lining up with TRBD2. Trimming at V came to 6 bases and at J to 4 bases, leaving 12 bases not matched to a gene. This CDR3 comprises 16 residues. The germline V gene encodes CDR1 LNHDA and CDR2 SQIVND (reference sequence). The DNA of the CDR3 is TGTGCCAGTAGCGCTAGGGGAGGGAGTGGTTACAATGAGCAGTTCTTC. Protein product: CASSARGGSGYNEQFF.

The J gene is TRBJ1-2, the V gene TRBV25-1, with 8 bases fitting TRBD1. This CDR3 has 14 residues. Germline-derived CDR1 and CDR2 are MGHDK and SYGVNS. Trimming removed 3 bases from V and 4 bases from J; junction bases left unmatched: 4. In DNA form, the CDR3 reads TGTGCCAGCAGTGAGCCAGGGGGCAGCTATGGCTACACCTTC. Protein product: CASSEPGGSYGYTF.

The chain uses TRBV7-9 and TRBJ1-6; 10 bases line up with TRBD1. With V trimmed by 3 bases and J by 9 bases, 8 bases remained unmatched. Germline CDR1 SEHNR, CDR2 FQNEAQ (reference sequence). The CDR3 is made up of 16 amino acids. CDR3 DNA: TGTGCCAGCAGCTTGACTACCGGGACAGGGGTTTCACCCCTCCACTTT. It is translated as CASSLTTGTGVSPLHF.

V gene TRBV19 combines with J gene TRBJ1-2, with 7 bases that match TRBD1. Germline loops: CDR1 LNHDA, CDR2 SQIVND (reference sequence). The length of the CDR3 is 15 residues. The J segment lost 0 bases and the V segment lost 10 bases, leaving 11 bases of the junction unmatched. The CDR3 nucleotides are TGTGCCACCGCAATCAACAGGGGAGCTAACTATGGCTACACCTTC. It specifies CATAINRGANYGYTF.

The genes are TRBV6-4 and TRBJ2-7; 9 bases align to TRBD1. This CDR3 is built from 12 residues. Germline-derived CDR1 and CDR2 are MRHNA and SNTAGT. Trimming removed 9 bases from V and 6 bases from J; junction bases left unmatched: 6. CDR3 sequence reads: CARPPDRGEQYF. CDR3 sequence (DNA): TGTGCCAGACCCCCGGACAGGGGCGAGCAGTACTTC.

The rearrangement joins TRBV10-3 to TRBJ2-1; 8 nucleotides match TRBD2. V shed 7 bases, J shed 3 bases, and the junction held 8 bases outside the gene matches. Germline V CDR1 and CDR2: ENHRY, SYGVKD. The CDR3 totals 15 residues. CDR3 DNA sequence: TGTGCCATCACCAAGACTAGCGTTGGCTACAATGAGCAGTTCTTC. It is translated as CAITKTSVGYNEQFF.